This record looks at one T cell receptor beta chain sequence and its context. The target antigen is unknown. The record originates from a study of cytomegalovirus exposure and HLA in healthy donors. Findings and limits, study-wide: Immune exposure information available was restricted to CMV serostatus.

CDR1 is MGHDK, CDR2 SYGVNS, per germline. This CDR3 has 12 residues. With V trimmed by 8 bases and J by 9 bases, 10 bases remained unmatched. The PCR made use of 60 Vbeta and 13 Jbeta primers. Method: immunoSEQ multiplex PCR; TCRdb's copy keeps in-frame clones and lacks some. The repertoire holds around 140,000 clones, with around 80% as singletons. Sample: PBMCs. V is TRBV25-1 and J is TRBJ2-7; 7 bases match TRBD2. This TCR derives from a woman aged 55-75 years in good health and CMV-seropositive. DNA for the CDR3: TGTGCCAGCGGGTCAGCGGGGCGCCGGCAGTACTTC. Its translation is CASGSAGRRQYF.